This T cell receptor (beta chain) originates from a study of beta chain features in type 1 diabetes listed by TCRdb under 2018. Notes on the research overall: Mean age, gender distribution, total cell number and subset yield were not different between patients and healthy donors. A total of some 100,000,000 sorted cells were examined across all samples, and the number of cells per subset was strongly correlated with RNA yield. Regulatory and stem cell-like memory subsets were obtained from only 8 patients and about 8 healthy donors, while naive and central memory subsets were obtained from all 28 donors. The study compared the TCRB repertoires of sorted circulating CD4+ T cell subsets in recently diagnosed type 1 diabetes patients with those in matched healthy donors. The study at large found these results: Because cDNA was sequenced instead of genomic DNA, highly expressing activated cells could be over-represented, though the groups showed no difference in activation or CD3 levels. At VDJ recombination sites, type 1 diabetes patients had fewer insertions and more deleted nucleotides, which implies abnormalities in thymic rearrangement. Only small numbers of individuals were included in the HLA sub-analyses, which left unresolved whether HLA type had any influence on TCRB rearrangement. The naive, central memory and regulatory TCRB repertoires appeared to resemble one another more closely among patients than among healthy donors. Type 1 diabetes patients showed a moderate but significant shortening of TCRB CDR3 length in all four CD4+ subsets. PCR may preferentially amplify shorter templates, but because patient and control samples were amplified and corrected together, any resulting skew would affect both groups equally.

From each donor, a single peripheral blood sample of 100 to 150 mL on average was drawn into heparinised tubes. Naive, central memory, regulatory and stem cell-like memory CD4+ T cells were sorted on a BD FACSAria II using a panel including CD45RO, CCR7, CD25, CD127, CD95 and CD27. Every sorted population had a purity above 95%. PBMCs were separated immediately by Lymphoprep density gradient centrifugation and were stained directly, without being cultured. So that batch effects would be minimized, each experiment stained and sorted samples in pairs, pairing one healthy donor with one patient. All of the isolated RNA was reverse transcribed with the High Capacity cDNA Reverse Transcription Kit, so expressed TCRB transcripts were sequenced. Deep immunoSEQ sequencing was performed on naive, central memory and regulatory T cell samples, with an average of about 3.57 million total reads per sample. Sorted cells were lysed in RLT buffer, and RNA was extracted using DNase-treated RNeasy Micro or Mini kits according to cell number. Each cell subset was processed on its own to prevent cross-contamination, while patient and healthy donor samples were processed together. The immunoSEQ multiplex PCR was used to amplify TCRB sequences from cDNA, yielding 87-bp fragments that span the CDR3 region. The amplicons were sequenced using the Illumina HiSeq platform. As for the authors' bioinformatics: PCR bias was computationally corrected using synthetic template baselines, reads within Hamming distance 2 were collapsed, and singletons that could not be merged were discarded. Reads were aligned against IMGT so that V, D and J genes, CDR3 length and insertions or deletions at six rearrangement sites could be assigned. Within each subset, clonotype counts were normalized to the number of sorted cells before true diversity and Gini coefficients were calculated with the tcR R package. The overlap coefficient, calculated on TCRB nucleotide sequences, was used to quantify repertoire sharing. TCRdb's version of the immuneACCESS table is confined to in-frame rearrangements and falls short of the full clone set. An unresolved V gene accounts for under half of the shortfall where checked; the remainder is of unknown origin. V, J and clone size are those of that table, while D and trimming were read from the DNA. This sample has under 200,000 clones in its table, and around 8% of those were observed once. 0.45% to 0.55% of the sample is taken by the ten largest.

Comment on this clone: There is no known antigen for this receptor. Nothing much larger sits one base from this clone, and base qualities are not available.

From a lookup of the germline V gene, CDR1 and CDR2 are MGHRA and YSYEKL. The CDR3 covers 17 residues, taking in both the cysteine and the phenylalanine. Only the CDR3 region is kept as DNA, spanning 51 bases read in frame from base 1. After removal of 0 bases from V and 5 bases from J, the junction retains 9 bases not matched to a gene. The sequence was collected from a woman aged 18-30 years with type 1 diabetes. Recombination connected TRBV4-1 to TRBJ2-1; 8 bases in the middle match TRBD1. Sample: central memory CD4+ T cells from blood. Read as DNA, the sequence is TGCGCCAGCAGCCAAGACCCCGGGACAGGAAGACACAATGAGCAGTTCTTC. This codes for CASSQDPGTGRHNEQFF.